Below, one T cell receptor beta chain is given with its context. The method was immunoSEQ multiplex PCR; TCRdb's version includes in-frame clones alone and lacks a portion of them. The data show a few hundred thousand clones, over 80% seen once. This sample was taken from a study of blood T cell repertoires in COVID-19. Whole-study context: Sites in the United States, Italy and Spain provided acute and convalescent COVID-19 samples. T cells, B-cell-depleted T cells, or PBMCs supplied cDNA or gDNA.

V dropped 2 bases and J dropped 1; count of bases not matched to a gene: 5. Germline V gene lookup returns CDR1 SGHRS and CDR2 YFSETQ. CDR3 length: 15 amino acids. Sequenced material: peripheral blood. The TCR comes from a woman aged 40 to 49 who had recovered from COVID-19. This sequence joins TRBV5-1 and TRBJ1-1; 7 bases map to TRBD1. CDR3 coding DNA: TGCGCCAGCAGCTTTTTGGGACAGCAGAACACTGAAGCTTTCTTT. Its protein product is CASSFLGQQNTEAFF.